Following are 9 T cell receptor beta chains from one sample sequenced in a study of T cells in Graves' hyperthyroidism and ophthalmopathy. TCR beta CDR3 sequences were amplified from RNA transcripts. HTBI primers were used for first-round RT-PCR of the TCR CDR3. One entry per CDR3 protein results from TCRdb running MiXCR on the multiplex PCR reads. The repertoire holds about 420,000 distinct CDR3 sequences, with roughly an eighth as singletons. The sample consisted of blood. Receptors originate from a woman aged 18-35 years with Graves' hyperthyroidism.

This clonotype was observed many times. The chain combines TRBV27 with TRBJ1-5; D remains unclear. This CDR3 has 13 amino acids. Germline values: CDR1 MNHEY, CDR2 SMNVEV (reference sequence). Trimming pared 2 bases from V and 4 bases from J, leaving 6 bases between. CDR3 nucleotides: TGTGCCAGCAGTTTACGTCAAAATCAGCCCCAGCATTTT. Translation: CASSLRQNQPQHF.

This clonotype was counted a few times. In nucleotides, the CDR3 is TGTGCCAGCAGCCCCCTCGGGGGTGTTGCTTTCTTT. Protein sequence: CASSPLGGVAFF. The chain links TRBV5-6 to TRBJ1-1; a possible D gene is TRBD1 (5 bases). This CDR3 is built from 12 residues. Germline CDR1 reads SGHDT; CDR2 reads YYEEEE. V was trimmed by 4 bases and J by 11 bases, leaving 15 bases between them. The full variable domain, in which reference TRBV5-6 and TRBJ1-1 provide the parts outside the CDR3, is DAGVTQSPTHLIKTRGQQVTLRCSPKSGHDTVSWYQQALGQGPQFIFQYYEEEERQRGNFPDRFSGHQFPNYSSELNVNALLLGDSALYLCASSPLGGVAFFGQGTRLTVV.

V usage is TRBV7-9 and J usage is TRBJ2-7, with 12 bases matching TRBD2. J lost 7 bases, V lost 1 base, and 5 bases had no gene match. This CDR3 spans 15 amino acids. Germline CDR1 is SEHNR and CDR2 is FQNEAQ (reference sequence). The CDR3 protein is CASSLVTSGRQEQYF. The CDR3 DNA reads TGTGCCAGCAGCTTAGTCACTAGCGGGAGGCAAGAGCAGTACTTC.

This clonotype was seen repeatedly, ten times or more. The CDR3 DNA is TGTGCCAGCAGTGTGGGACAGAGCCTCTACGAGCAGTACTTC. Encoded protein: CASSVGQSLYEQYF. The rearrangement links TRBV2 to TRBJ2-7, with 7 bases identical to TRBD1. Germline loops: CDR1 SNHLY, CDR2 FYNNEI. This CDR3 comprises 14 residues. Unmatched junction bases numbered 6, after V lost 4 bases and J lost 3 bases.

This clonotype was seen at least ten times. This sequence joins TRBV2 and TRBJ1-1; 7 bases align to TRBD1. Germline-derived CDR1 and CDR2 are SNHLY and FYNNEI. The length of the CDR3 is 13 residues. After removal of 11 bases from V and 1 base from J, the junction contained 7 bases not matched to a gene. The CDR3 sequence: CAGYRGRNTEAFF. The CDR3 region has the DNA TGTGCCGGATACAGGGGAAGGAACACTGAAGCTTTCTTT.

This clonotype was seen more than once but under ten times. The V gene is TRBV19, the J gene TRBJ2-6, with TRBD1 as a possible D gene (6 bases). The V gene's germline CDR1 is LNHDA and CDR2 SQIVND (reference sequence). Trimming stripped 4 bases from V and 2 bases from J, with 12 bases between. The CDR3 sequence is 16 residues long. CDR3 in amino acids: CASSRGAGAGANVLTF. The CDR3 region has the DNA TGTGCCAGTAGTAGGGGAGCAGGGGCTGGGGCCAACGTCCTGACTTTC.

This clonotype was seen many times. V and J are TRBV28 and TRBJ2-3, with 7 positions matching TRBD2. Per germline, CDR1 MDHEN and CDR2 SYDVKM. The CDR3 loop spans 16 amino acids. V trimming: 5 bases; J trimming: 1 base; junction bases outside the gene matches: 9. The CDR3 bases are TGTGCCAGCAGTCCCCAGGGACTATGGGGCACAGATACGCAGTATTTT. Translation gives CASSPQGLWGTDTQYF.

The chain uses TRBV5-1 and TRBJ2-1, with D unclear. CDR3 length equals 12 residues. V was shortened by 3 bases and J by 10 bases, with 11 bases between the two germline ends. Germline V CDR1 and CDR2: SGHRS, YFSETQ. This chain's CDR3 is CASSSPVGEQFF. The DNA for the CDR3 is TGCGCCAGCAGCTCCCCGGTAGGCGAGCAGTTCTTC.

This clonotype was found many times. The chain combines TRBV28 with TRBJ2-4; the D is unclear. V lost 7 bases to trimming and J lost 0 bases, with 13 bases between them. The CDR3 loop spans 15 amino acids. In germline, CDR1 is MDHEN, CDR2 SYDVKM. CDR3 in DNA: TGTGCCAGCAACGCCCGCGGTCTAGCCAAAAACATTCAGTACTTC. It translates to CASNARGLAKNIQYF.